The clone carrying this T cell receptor beta chain appeared a few times. Its antigen is currently unknown. These data belong to a study of cytomegalovirus exposure and HLA in healthy donors. On the study more broadly: The approximately 130 validation repertoires matched the 500 to 750 first-cohort repertoires in platform, a later analysis reported. Findings of the study overall: There were 160 or so TCR beta chains listed as cytomegalovirus-associated.

Profiling relied on immunoSEQ multiplex PCR, and the TCRdb table lists in-frame clones only, not all of them. The data show 100,000 to 150,000 clones, approximately 91% seen once. This CDR3 contains 15 residues. Germline V gene lookup returns CDR1 SGHKS and CDR2 YYEKEE (reference sequence). V gave up 4 bases and J gave up 4 bases, with 18 bases separating them. Sequencing was carried out using PBMCs. The chain is built from TRBV5-5 and TRBJ2-7; D possibly corresponds to TRBD2 (6 bases). The source of this sequence is a woman aged 18-35 years in good health and CMV-seronegative. CDR3 protein: CASSPGGVAWYEQYF. The CDR3, as DNA: TGTGCCAGCAGCCCCGGGGGAGTAGCATGGTACGAGCAGTACTTC.